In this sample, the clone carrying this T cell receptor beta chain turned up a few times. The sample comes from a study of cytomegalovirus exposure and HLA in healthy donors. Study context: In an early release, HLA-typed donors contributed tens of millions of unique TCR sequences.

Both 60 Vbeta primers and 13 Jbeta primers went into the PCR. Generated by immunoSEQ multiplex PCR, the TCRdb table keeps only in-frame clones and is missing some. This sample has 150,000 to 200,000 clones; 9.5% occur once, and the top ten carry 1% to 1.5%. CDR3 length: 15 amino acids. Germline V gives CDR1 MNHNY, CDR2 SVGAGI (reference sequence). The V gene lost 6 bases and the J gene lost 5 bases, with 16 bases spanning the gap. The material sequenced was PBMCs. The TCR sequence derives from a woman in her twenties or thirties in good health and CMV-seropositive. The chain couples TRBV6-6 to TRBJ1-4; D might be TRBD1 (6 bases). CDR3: CASSLPRTVNEKLFF. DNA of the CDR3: TGTGCCAGCAGCCTCCCCAGGACAGTGAATGAAAAACTGTTTTTT.